The rows below give T cell receptor beta chains drawn from one sample of a study of blood T cell repertoires in COVID-19. The repertoire was sequenced with immunoSEQ multiplex PCR; TCRdb's copy has only in-frame clones and lacks some. Of about 210,000 clones listed, roughly 75% are singletons. The specimen sequenced was peripheral blood. Every receptor here comes from a woman in her seventies with acute or convalescent COVID-19. The CDR3 runs from the conserved cysteine through the conserved F or W. The order of the fields is V gene, clone size, J gene, CDR3 protein. Clone size is not always given. Where it is, it says once, few, many or a class for expanded clones.

TRBV6-5	few	TRBJ1-2	CASSPDRGYGYTF
TRBV24-1	.	TRBJ1-1	CATTPGQGAGEAFF
TRBV10-1	.	TRBJ2-3	CASSLSDTQYF
TRBV6-1	.	TRBJ2-1	CASSDRTEDPYNEQFF
TRBV6-1	.	TRBJ2-1	CASSEAGRRYNEQFF
TRBV5-1	.	TRBJ1-2	CASSPGQGARGYTF
TRBV3-1/TRBV3-2	once	TRBJ1-2	CASSLPGGGYTF
TRBV6-6	.	TRBJ1-2	CATKDTANYGYTF
TRBV10-3	.	TRBJ2-1	CAISESRDMNEQFF
TRBV7-3	.	TRBJ2-1	CASSLYRGGVGEQFF
TRBV11-2	.	TRBJ2-5	CASSSTSGGGETQYF
TRBV9	.	TRBJ2-1	CASSVDLASGGNEQFF
TRBV5-1	once	TRBJ2-7	CASSLGLVAYEQYF
TRBV10-3	.	TRBJ1-2	CAISGSRGNYGYTF
TRBV6-2/TRBV6-3	.	TRBJ2-5	CASSYSSRGSQETQYF
TRBV5-5	few	TRBJ2-1	CASSPQATGQGYNEQFF
TRBV4-1	.	TRBJ2-1	CASSQEGVQFF
TRBV24-1	.	TRBJ2-1	CATSAERRPSPQFF
TRBV7-9	.	TRBJ2-7	CASSPPRLAATYEQYF
TRBV3-1/TRBV3-2	once	TRBJ2-7	CASKPGGQGSYEQYF
TRBV10-3	.	TRBJ1-3	CAIQGHSGNTIYF
TRBV29-1	once	TRBJ1-1	CSVIALTGNTEAFF
TRBV5-1	.	TRBJ2-2	CASSPSPQGTGELFF
TRBV7-2	.	TRBJ2-3	CASRKPGLLTDTQYF